These 29 T cell receptor beta chains originate from one sample sequenced in a study of blood T cell repertoires in COVID-19 (dated by TCRdb to between 2020 and 2021). The library was made by the immunoSEQ multiplex PCR assay. Imported from immuneACCESS, the table was reduced by TCRdb to in-frame sequences with V and J called. These copies leave out some clones; in studies compared against another copy, an unresolved V gene accounts for under half, and the cause of the remainder is not known. The sample yields around 310,000 clones; around 92% were counted once. Over 9% of the sample is in the top ten clones. What was sequenced was PBMCs or T cells enriched from blood (not recorded which). The source is a woman under 40 who had recovered from COVID-19.

The chain couples TRBV28 to TRBJ2-1; TRBD1 might be the D (6 bases). Germline V gene data show CDR1 as MDHEN and CDR2 as SYDVKM. V lost 6 bases to trimming and J lost 2 bases, with 11 bases between them. This CDR3 has 14 residues. The CDR3 coding sequence is TGTGCCAGCAGAGAGAGGGGGACCTACAATGAGCAGTTCTTC. It is translated as CASRERGTYNEQFF.

This chain joins TRBV2 and TRBJ2-7; a possible D gene is TRBD1 (5 bases). The V end lost 1 base, the J end lost 2 bases, and 9 bases lay between the germline ends. CDR3 length: 14 amino acids. Germline V gene lookup returns CDR1 SNHLY and CDR2 FYNNEI. The CDR3 region has the DNA TGTGCCAGCAGTGAAGGGGGCAAAACCTACGAGCAGTACTTC. The encoded protein is CASSEGGKTYEQYF.

For this clone: The sample holds other DNA sequences that translate to the same CDR3. The chain employs TRBV19 and TRBJ1-1, with D perhaps TRBD1 (5 bases). The CDR3 is 13 residues long. Deletions cut 1 base from V and 4 bases from J, with 7 bases between. Germline lookup yields CDR1 LNHDA and CDR2 SQIVND (reference sequence). The CDR3 DNA reads TGTGCCAGTAGTATAGGGGGGGGCACTGAAGCTTTCTTT. This codes for CASSIGGGTEAFF.

The CDR3 DNA reads TGTGCCAGCAGCTCTACTAGCGGGATGGTCTACGAGCAGTACTTC. This codes for CASSSTSGMVYEQYF. The rearrangement joins TRBV7-2 to TRBJ2-7; 10 nucleotides match TRBD2. Germline CDR1 reads SGHTA; CDR2 reads FQGNSA. J lost 3 bases, V lost 4 bases, and 6 bases had no gene match. This CDR3 spans 15 amino acids.

This clone was found once. V usage is TRBV27 and J usage is TRBJ1-1; D might be TRBD1 (5 bases). The length of the CDR3 is 15 residues. Trimming took off 7 bases at V and 6 bases at J, with 21 bases between the two ends. Looked up from germline, CDR1 is MNHEY and CDR2 is SMNVEV (reference sequence). This chain's CDR3 is CASTPLGAGGAEAFF. The CDR3, as DNA: TGTGCCAGCACCCCCCTCGGGGCAGGCGGGGCTGAAGCTTTCTTT.

The chain joins TRBV5-6 to TRBJ2-3, with TRBD2 identical over 11 bases. The CDR3 contains 16 residues. CDR1 is SGHDT and CDR2 is YYEEEE in the germline V gene. The junction had 5 bases not matched to a gene; V was cut back by 1 base and J by 4 bases. In DNA, the CDR3 is TGTGCCAGCAGCTTGTCCGGGACTAGCGGCTCAGATACGCAGTATTTT. This codes for CASSLSGTSGSDTQYF. The variable domain in full, with the rest retrieved from reference TRBV5-6 and TRBJ2-3, is DAGVTQSPTHLIKTRGQQVTLRCSPKSGHDTVSWYQQALGQGPQFIFQYYEEEERQRGNFPDRFSGHQFPNYSSELNVNALLLGDSALYLCASSLSGTSGSDTQYFGPGTRLTVL.

The V gene is TRBV10-3, the J gene TRBJ1-2; D is uncertain. From germline, CDR1 is ENHRY and CDR2 SYGVKD. V was trimmed by 11 bases and J by 2 bases, leaving 15 bases between them. The CDR3 spans 13 residues. For the CDR3, the DNA is TGTGCCTCGAGACGGGGAGGAAACTATGGCTACACCTTC. It yields the protein CASRRGGNYGYTF.

This clone occurred a few times. CDR3 protein: CASSSRDPSGQFF. CDR3 DNA: TGTGCCAGCAGCTCCCGAGACCCCTCGGGGCAGTTCTTC. The V call is TRBV3-1 (or the pseudogene TRBV3-2), the J call TRBJ2-1; D is undetermined. The V gene's germline CDR1 is LGHDT and CDR2 YNNKEL (reference sequence). V was shortened by 5 bases and J by 12 bases, with 17 bases between the two germline ends. This CDR3 spans 13 amino acids.

The chain uses TRBV7-2 and TRBJ1-3, with TRBD1 identical over 7 bases. The CDR3 loop spans 15 amino acids. V was pared by 5 bases and J by 3 bases, with 7 bases of the junction left unmatched. Germline assignment: CDR1 SGHTA and CDR2 FQGNSA. The CDR3 DNA follows: TGTGCCAGCAGCGGCTACAGGGGTCGTGGAAACACCATATATTTT. Protein sequence: CASSGYRGRGNTIYF.

The genes are TRBV7-2 and TRBJ2-3; D may be TRBD2 (5 bases). Germline loops: CDR1 SGHTA, CDR2 FQGNSA. This CDR3 spans 16 amino acids. V was clipped by 1 base and J by 4 bases, with 15 bases between them. For the CDR3, the DNA is TGTGCCAGCAGCTTAGTTGCAGCGAGGGTAGCAGATACGCAGTATTTT. It specifies CASSLVAARVADTQYF.

The chain carries TRBV7-8 and TRBJ2-7; 10 nucleotides line up with TRBD2. Trimming took 3 bases from V and 0 from J; bases not matched to a gene: 2. This CDR3 contains 15 residues. Germline CDR1 reads SGHVS; CDR2 reads FQNEAQ. CDR3 sequence (DNA): TGTGCCAGCAGCTTCGTAGCGGGGGGCTCCTACGAGCAGTACTTC. This encodes CASSFVAGGSYEQYF.

This clone was recorded once. V usage is TRBV7-6 and J usage is TRBJ1-1; no reliable D call. CDR1 is SGHVS, CDR2 FNYEAQ, per germline. The CDR3 loop spans 11 amino acids. Between the trimmed V and J ends, which lost 4 bases and 11 bases, there was a span of 11 bases. In DNA form, the CDR3 reads TGTGCCAGCAGCTCGTTCCAAGCGGCTTTCTTT. It is translated as CASSSFQAAFF. Using reference TRBV7-6 and TRBJ1-1 for the parts outside the CDR3, the full variable domain is GAGVSQSPRYKVTKRGQDVALRCDPISGHVSLYWYRQALGQGPEFLTYFNYEAQQDKSGLPNDRFSAERPEGSISTLTIQRTEQRDSAMYRCASSSFQAAFFGQGTRLTVV.

This clone was seen once. The chain has TRBV5-4 and TRBJ1-2, with 11 bases identical to TRBD1. The trim removed 9 bases at V and 7 bases at J, leaving 14 bases unmatched. Germline lookup yields CDR1 SGHNT and CDR2 YYREEE (reference sequence). The CDR3 has 15 amino acids. The CDR3 bases are TGTGCCACCCACTTGGACAGGGGGCGTTACAGTGGCTACACCTTC. This codes for CATHLDRGRYSGYTF.

The CDR3 DNA reads TGTGCCAGCAGCTTACGCCTAGCGGGAGGTACAGATACGCAGTATTTT. Translated, it gives CASSLRLAGGTDTQYF. The gene calls are TRBV7-3 and TRBJ2-3, with 11 nucleotides matching TRBD2. The V segment lost 2 bases and the J segment 3 bases; nucleotides outside the gene matches: 4. The CDR3 loop spans 16 amino acids. The V gene's germline CDR1 is SGHTA and CDR2 FQGTGA.

V is TRBV5-4 and J is TRBJ2-7; tentative D call: TRBD1 (6 bases). V lost 2 bases and J lost 3, with 27 bases in between. This CDR3 is built from 19 residues. CDR1 SGHNT and CDR2 YYREEE come from the germline V gene (reference sequence). CDR3 amino acids: CASSLIRGPGKSLSYEQYF. The CDR3 region has the DNA TGTGCCAGCAGCTTAATCAGGGGTCCGGGAAAGTCTCTGAGCTACGAGCAGTACTTC.

As regards this clone: Compared with germline, one end of the junction differs, possibly owing to a read error. The chain links TRBV7-7 to TRBJ2-2; TRBD2 aligns across 11 bases. The CDR3 spans 16 residues. Germline V CDR1 and CDR2: SSHAT, FNYEAQ (reference sequence). The CDR3 DNA is TGTGCTAGCAGCTTAGGGCTAGCGGGAGGCACCGGGGAGCTGTTTTTT. It encodes CASSLGLAGGTGELFF. The full variable domain, rest sourced from reference TRBV7-7 and TRBJ2-2, is GAGVSQSPRYKVTKRGQDVTLRCDPISSHATLYWYQQALGQGPEFLTYFNYEAQPDKSGLPSDRFSAERPEGSISTLTIQRTEQRDSAMYRCASSLGLAGGTGELFFGEGSRLTVL.

The chain is built from TRBV24-1 and TRBJ2-1, with TRBD2 matching over 10 bases. Germline V lookup: CDR1 KGHDR, CDR2 SFDVKD. The junction had 2 bases not matched to a gene; V was cut back by 6 bases and J by 4 bases. The CDR3 runs to 14 residues. Written as DNA, the CDR3 is TGTGCCACCAGTCCTAGCGGGAGTTACAATGAGCAGTTCTTC. It encodes CATSPSGSYNEQFF.

The V and J genes are TRBV11-2 and TRBJ1-2, with no clear D. Trimming stripped 1 base from V and 5 bases from J, with 8 bases between. The CDR3 runs 13 residues. Germline loops: CDR1 SGHAT, CDR2 FQNNGV. The CDR3: CASSLGTAYGYTF. The CDR3 coding sequence is TGTGCCAGCAGCTTAGGAACAGCATATGGCTACACCTTC.

Turning to this clone: Other nucleotide sequences from this sample produce the same CDR3. This rearrangement joins TRBV4-3 to TRBJ2-7, with 12 bases identical to TRBD2. This CDR3 spans 15 amino acids. CDR1 LGHNA and CDR2 YSLEER come from the germline V gene. V was pared by 4 bases and J by 4 bases, with 5 bases of the junction left unmatched. The CDR3 nucleotides are TGCGCCAGCAGCCCCCTAGCGGGAGGGTTGTACGAGCAGTACTTC. Translating gives CASSPLAGGLYEQYF.

The chain couples TRBV5-1 to TRBJ1-6; perhaps TRBD1 as D (5 bases). This CDR3 contains 14 residues. V lost 2 bases, J lost 7 bases, and 10 bases lay in between. Germline V lookup: CDR1 SGHRS, CDR2 YFSETQ. This CDR3 is CASSFSRVNSPLHF. Written as DNA, the CDR3 is TGCGCCAGCAGCTTTAGCAGGGTGAATTCACCCCTCCACTTT. The complete variable domain, with remaining parts taken from reference TRBV5-1 and TRBJ1-6, reads KAGVTQTPRYLIKTRGQQVTLSCSPISGHRSVSWYQQTPGQGLQFLFEYFSETQRNKGNFPGRFSGRQFSNSRSEMNVSTLELGDSALYLCASSFSRVNSPLHFGNGTRLTVT.

The sample holds one count of this clone. V is TRBV18 and J is TRBJ2-2, with D maybe TRBD2 (7 bases). CDR1 and CDR2 (germline): KGHSH, LQKENI. The ends were cut back, 0 bases at V and 1 base at J, with 9 bases in the middle. CDR3 length: 16 residues. For the CDR3, the DNA is TGTGCCAGCTCACCACCAGGGGGGGAGAACACCGGGGAGCTGTTTTTT. Protein product: CASSPPGGENTGELFF.

This clone was seen just once. The chain links TRBV19 to TRBJ2-7, with D possibly matching TRBD2 (5 bases). Deletions cut 4 bases from V and 2 bases from J, with 18 bases between. Germline loops: CDR1 LNHDA, CDR2 SQIVND (reference sequence). The CDR3 loop spans 16 amino acids. CDR3 bases: TGTGCCAGTAGTACCGGACGGTTCCCCGGGGCCTACGAGCAGTACTTC. This encodes CASSTGRFPGAYEQYF.

J is TRBJ2-2 and V is TRBV5-4, with 9 bases that match TRBD2. This CDR3 comprises 16 residues. Germline V CDR1 and CDR2: SGHNT, YYREEE (reference sequence). V lost 4 bases to trimming and J lost 6 bases; unmatched junction nucleotides: 10. CDR3 sequence reads: CASSPARLADSGELFF. The CDR3 DNA reads TGTGCCAGCAGCCCCGCTAGACTAGCGGATTCCGGGGAGCTGTTTTTT.

V is TRBV5-5 and J is TRBJ2-4; 8 bases are shared with TRBD1. In germline, CDR1 is SGHKS, CDR2 YYEKEE (reference sequence). Trimming cost V 4 bases and J 2 bases; bases outside gene matches: 8. The CDR3 length is 16 residues. CDR3 protein: CASSPRTGRTKNIQYF. CDR3 bases: TGTGCCAGCAGCCCGAGGACAGGGAGGACCAAAAACATTCAGTACTTC.

The rearrangement uses TRBV11-3 and TRBJ1-1, with unresolved D. Germline lookup yields CDR1 SGHNT and CDR2 YENEEA. V shed 1 base and J shed 1 base, with 4 bases lying between them. This CDR3 spans 13 amino acids. The CDR3 sequence is CASSLGQNTEAFF. Written as DNA, the CDR3 is TGTGCCAGCAGCTTAGGACAGAACACTGAAGCTTTCTTT.

This clone has just one count. The chain joins TRBV11-3 to TRBJ2-7, with D unresolved. This CDR3 has 12 residues. Germline CDR1 and CDR2: SGHNT and YENEEA. Trimming pared 0 bases from V and 5 bases from J, leaving 5 bases between. The chain's CDR3 is CASSLESDEQYF. Here the CDR3 DNA reads TGTGCCAGCAGCTTAGAGTCAGACGAGCAGTACTTC.

CDR3 in DNA: TGTGCCAGCGACTCGGACAGAAACAATGAGCAGTTCTTC. It is translated as CASDSDRNNEQFF. The chain employs TRBV11-1 and TRBJ2-1; D is possibly TRBD1 (6 bases). The CDR3 runs 13 residues. The V gene's germline CDR1 is SGHAT and CDR2 FQDESV (reference sequence). Trimming removed 8 bases at V and 5 bases at J, with 13 bases between.

This clone was detected only once. The rearrangement joins TRBV12-5 to TRBJ2-6, with D perhaps matching TRBD2 (6 bases). The length of the CDR3 is 17 residues. In germline, CDR1 is LGHNT, CDR2 FRNRAP. V lost 6 bases and J lost 0, with 15 bases in between. CDR3 sequence reads: CASGGRGFTSGANVLTF. The CDR3 bases are TGTGCTAGTGGGGGGCGGGGCTTCACCTCTGGGGCCAACGTCCTGACTTTC.

This chain links TRBV29-1 with TRBJ1-1, with D hard to call. Trimming pared 4 bases from V and 3 bases from J, leaving 6 bases between. This CDR3 has 11 amino acids. The germline V gene has CDR1 SQVTM and CDR2 ANQGSEA. CDR3 coding DNA: TGCAGCGTTGGGACTTACACTGAAGCTTTCTTT. This translates into CSVGTYTEAFF.